These T cell receptor beta chains were read from a single sample in a study of cytomegalovirus exposure and HLA in healthy donors. Produced via immunoSEQ multiplex PCR; TCRdb's table is partial and in-frame only. The repertoire holds 75,000 to 90,000 clones, with around 82% as singletons. Sequenced input: PBMCs. The receptors were gathered from a man aged 45-60 years in good health and CMV-seronegative. The CDR3 runs from the conserved cysteine through the conserved F or W.

TRBJ1-5 | TRBV28 | CASNPLGQENQPQHF
TRBJ2-7 | TRBV15 | CATSRGTEVGYEQYF
TRBJ2-5 | TRBV7-9 | CASSLPQSGGALEQETQYF
TRBJ2-3 | TRBV2 | CASSGTSGGISTDTQYF
TRBJ2-1 | TRBV5-1 | CASSFTSNEQFF
TRBJ1-1 | TRBV6-5 | CASRGLNTEAFF
TRBJ1-4 | TRBV4-3 | CASSQVGAQAKEKLFF
TRBJ1-4 | TRBV5-1 | CASSSTATNEKLFF
TRBJ1-2 | TRBV30 | CAWAGQIANYGYTF
TRBJ2-1 | TRBV4-3 | CASSQEGPGGPGAYNEQFF
TRBJ1-2 | TRBV29-1 | CSVEGGEPGQSYTF
TRBJ2-5 | TRBV10-3 | CATTKGEETQYF
TRBJ1-2 | TRBV6-5 | CASSPGVGGANGYTF
TRBJ1-6 | TRBV6-1 | CASSEIRGMGNSPLHF
TRBJ2-1 | TRBV18 | CASSPRPRGREQFF
TRBJ2-3 | TRBV2 | CASIREYADTQYF
TRBJ1-5 | TRBV6-5 | CATPTGEGHEPQHF
TRBJ2-7 | TRBV14 | CASSPLGTVAYEQYF
TRBJ2-7 | TRBV19 | CASSIVGGSYYEQYF